The rows below give T cell receptor beta chains drawn from one sample of a study of cytomegalovirus exposure and HLA in healthy donors. Some clones are missing from TCRdb's copy, which holds only in-frame ones; the method was immunoSEQ multiplex PCR. Of approximately 100,000 clones listed, over 65% are singletons. Sequencing was carried out using PBMCs. All receptors derive from a female donor in good health and CMV-seronegative. CDR3s include the opening cysteine and the closing phenylalanine or tryptophan. Fields, in order: J gene, V gene, D gene, clone size, CDR3 protein, CDR3 DNA. A D gene is named only where the DNA matches it firmly. Only some rows state a clone size, as once, few, many or a class for expanded clones.

J gene: TRBJ1-4
V gene: TRBV6-6
D gene: -
clone size: -
CDR3 protein: CASSGTPAATNEKLFF
CDR3 DNA: TGTGCCAGCAGTGGGACACCGGCCGCAACTAATGAAAAACTGTTTTTT

J gene: TRBJ1-1
V gene: TRBV6-5
D gene: TRBD1
clone size: -
CDR3 protein: CASSLRRGQMNTEAFF
CDR3 DNA: TGTGCCAGCAGTTTACGCAGGGGACAGATGAACACTGAAGCTTTCTTT

J gene: TRBJ2-3
V gene: TRBV6-4
D gene: -
clone size: -
CDR3 protein: CASSDGGADGTDTQYF
CDR3 DNA: TGTGCCAGCAGTGACGGAGGGGCGGATGGCACAGATACGCAGTATTTT

J gene: TRBJ1-4
V gene: TRBV19
D gene: TRBD1
clone size: -
CDR3 protein: CASSTTGTGSEKLFF
CDR3 DNA: TGTGCCAGTAGTACAACCGGGACAGGGAGTGAAAAACTGTTTTTT

J gene: TRBJ2-5
V gene: TRBV5-4
D gene: -
clone size: -
CDR3 protein: CASSQPDSPGETQYF
CDR3 DNA: TGTGCCAGCAGCCAACCGGACAGCCCGGGGGAGACCCAGTACTTC

J gene: TRBJ1-1
V gene: TRBV29-1
D gene: -
clone size: -
CDR3 protein: CSVDEGTAGGAFF
CDR3 DNA: TGCAGCGTTGACGAGGGAACCGCGGGGGGAGCTTTCTTT

J gene: TRBJ2-5
V gene: TRBV6-1
D gene: TRBD2
clone size: -
CDR3 protein: CASSEELAGEQETQYF
CDR3 DNA: TGTGCCAGCAGTGAAGAGTTAGCGGGGGAACAAGAGACCCAGTACTTC

J gene: TRBJ1-2
V gene: TRBV6-5
D gene: TRBD1
clone size: -
CDR3 protein: CASKGNRGNNYGYTF
CDR3 DNA: TGTGCCAGCAAGGGAAACAGGGGCAACAACTATGGCTACACCTTC

J gene: TRBJ2-2
V gene: TRBV19
D gene: TRBD2
clone size: -
CDR3 protein: CASSIRQGGLAGVFGELFF
CDR3 DNA: TGTGCCAGTAGTATTCGGCAGGGAGGGCTAGCGGGGGTTTTCGGGGAGCTGTTTTTT

J gene: TRBJ2-1
V gene: TRBV19
D gene: TRBD2
clone size: -
CDR3 protein: CASRSLAGGLEFF
CDR3 DNA: TGTGCCAGCCGGAGTTTAGCGGGGGGGCTGGAGTTCTTC

J gene: TRBJ2-1
V gene: TRBV7-2
D gene: TRBD1
clone size: once
CDR3 protein: CASSVGQLSYNEQFF
CDR3 DNA: TGTGCCAGCAGCGTGGGACAGCTCTCCTACAATGAGCAGTTCTTC

J gene: TRBJ1-1
V gene: TRBV25-1
D gene: TRBD1
clone size: -
CDR3 protein: CASSGGDRLNTEAFF
CDR3 DNA: TGTGCCAGCTCAGGGGGCGACCGCCTGAACACTGAAGCTTTCTTT

J gene: TRBJ1-2
V gene: TRBV29-1
D gene: -
clone size: -
CDR3 protein: CSVSRGEYGYTF
CDR3 DNA: TGCAGCGTTAGTCGCGGGGAATATGGCTACACCTTC

J gene: TRBJ2-1
V gene: TRBV19
D gene: TRBD1
clone size: -
CDR3 protein: CASSGQGYNEQFF
CDR3 DNA: TGTGCCAGTAGCGGACAGGGATACAATGAGCAGTTCTTC